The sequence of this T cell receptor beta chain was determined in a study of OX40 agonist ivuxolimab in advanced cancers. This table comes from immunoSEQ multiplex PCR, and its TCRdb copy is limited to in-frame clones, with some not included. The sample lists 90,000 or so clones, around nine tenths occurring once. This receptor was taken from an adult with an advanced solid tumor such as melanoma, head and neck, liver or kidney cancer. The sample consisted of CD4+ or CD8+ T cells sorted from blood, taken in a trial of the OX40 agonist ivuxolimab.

This CDR3 reads CASSMGRPEQETQYF. CDR3 sequence (DNA): TGTGCCAGCAGCATGGGACGGCCAGAGCAAGAGACCCAGTACTTC. V gene TRBV9 combines with J gene TRBJ2-5; D tentatively reads TRBD1 or TRBD2 (5 bases each). Trimming left V 4 bases short and J 2 bases short, with 15 bases between. Germline CDR1 reads SGDLS; CDR2 reads YYNGEE. CDR3 length equals 15 residues.